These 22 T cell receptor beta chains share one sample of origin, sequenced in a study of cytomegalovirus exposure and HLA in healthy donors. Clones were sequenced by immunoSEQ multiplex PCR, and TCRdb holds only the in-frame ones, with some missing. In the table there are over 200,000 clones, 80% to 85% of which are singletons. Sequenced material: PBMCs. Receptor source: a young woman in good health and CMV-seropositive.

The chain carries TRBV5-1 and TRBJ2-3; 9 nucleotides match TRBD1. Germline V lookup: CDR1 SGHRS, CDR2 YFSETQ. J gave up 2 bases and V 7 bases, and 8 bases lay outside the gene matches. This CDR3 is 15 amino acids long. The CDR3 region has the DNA TGCGCCAGCGCTGGGACAGGGAGGGCCACAGATACGCAGTATTTT. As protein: CASAGTGRATDTQYF.

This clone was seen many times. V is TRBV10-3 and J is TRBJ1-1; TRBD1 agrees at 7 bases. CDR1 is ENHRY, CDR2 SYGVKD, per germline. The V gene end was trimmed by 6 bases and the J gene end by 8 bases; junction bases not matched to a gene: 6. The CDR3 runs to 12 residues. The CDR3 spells CAISYDREEAFF. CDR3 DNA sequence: TGTGCCATCAGCTACGACAGGGAAGAAGCTTTCTTT.

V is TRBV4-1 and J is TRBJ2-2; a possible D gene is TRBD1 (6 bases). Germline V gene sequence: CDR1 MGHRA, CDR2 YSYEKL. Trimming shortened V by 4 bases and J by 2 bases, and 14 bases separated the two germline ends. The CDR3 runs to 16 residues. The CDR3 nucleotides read TGCGCCAGCAGCCGCGGTTGGACAGTAAACACCGGGGAGCTGTTTTTT. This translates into CASSRGWTVNTGELFF.

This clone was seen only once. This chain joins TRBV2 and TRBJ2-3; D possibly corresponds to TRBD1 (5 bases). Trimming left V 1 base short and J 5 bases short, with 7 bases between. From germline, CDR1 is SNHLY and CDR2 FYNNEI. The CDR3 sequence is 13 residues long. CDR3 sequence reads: CASSEVGVDTQYF. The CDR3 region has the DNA TGTGCCAGCAGTGAAGTAGGGGTAGATACGCAGTATTTT.

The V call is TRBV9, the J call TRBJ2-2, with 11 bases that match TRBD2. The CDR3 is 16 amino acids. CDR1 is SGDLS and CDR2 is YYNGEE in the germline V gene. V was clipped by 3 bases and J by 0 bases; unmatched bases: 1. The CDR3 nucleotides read TGTGCCAGCAGCGAGACTAGCGGGGCGAACACCGGGGAGCTGTTTTTT. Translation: CASSETSGANTGELFF.

The CDR3 here is CASSLDPGGVYEQFF. CDR3 nucleotide sequence: TGTGCCAGCAGCTTAGACCCGGGAGGGGTCTATGAGCAGTTCTTC. The J gene is TRBJ2-1, the V gene TRBV11-2, with 8 bases lining up with TRBD2. Trimming removed 0 bases from V and 8 bases from J; junction bases left unmatched: 6. CDR3 length: 15 residues. Germline assignment: CDR1 SGHAT and CDR2 FQNNGV.

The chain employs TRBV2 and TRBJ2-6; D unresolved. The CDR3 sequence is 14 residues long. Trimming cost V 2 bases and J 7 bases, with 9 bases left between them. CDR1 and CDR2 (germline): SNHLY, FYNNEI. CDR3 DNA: TGTGCCAGCAGTGAAAGTTCGGGCGCCAACGTCCTGACTTTC. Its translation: CASSESSGANVLTF. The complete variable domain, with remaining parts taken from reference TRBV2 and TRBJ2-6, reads EPEVTQTPSHQVTQMGQEVILRCVPISNHLYFYWYRQILGQKVEFLVSFYNNEISEKSEIFDDQFSVERPDGSNFTLKIRSTKLEDSAMYFCASSESSGANVLTFGAGSRLTVL.

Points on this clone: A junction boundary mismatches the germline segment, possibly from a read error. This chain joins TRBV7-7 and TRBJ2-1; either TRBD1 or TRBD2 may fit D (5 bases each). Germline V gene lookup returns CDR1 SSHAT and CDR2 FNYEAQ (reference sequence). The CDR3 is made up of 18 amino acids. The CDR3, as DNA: TGTGCTAGCAACCACCATGGCGGCCAAAGGGGACCCAACAATGAGCAGTTCTTC. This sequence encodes CASNHHGGQRGPNNEQFF.

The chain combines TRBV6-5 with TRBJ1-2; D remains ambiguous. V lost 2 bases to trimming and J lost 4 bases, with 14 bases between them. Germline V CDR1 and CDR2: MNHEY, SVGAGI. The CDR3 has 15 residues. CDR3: CASSYRKGFGYGYTF. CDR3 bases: TGTGCCAGCAGTTACCGTAAGGGCTTTGGCTATGGCTACACCTTC.

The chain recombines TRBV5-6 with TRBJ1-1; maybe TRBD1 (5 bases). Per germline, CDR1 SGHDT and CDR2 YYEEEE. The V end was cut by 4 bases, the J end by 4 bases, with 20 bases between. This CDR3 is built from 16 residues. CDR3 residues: CASSDDLRAGSTEAFF. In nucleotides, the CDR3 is TGTGCCAGCAGCGACGACCTCAGGGCTGGGAGCACTGAAGCTTTCTTT.

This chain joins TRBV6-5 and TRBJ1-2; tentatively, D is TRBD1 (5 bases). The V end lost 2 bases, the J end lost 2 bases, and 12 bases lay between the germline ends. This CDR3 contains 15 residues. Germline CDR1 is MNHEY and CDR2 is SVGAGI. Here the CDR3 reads CASSYDRQFNYGYTF. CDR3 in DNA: TGTGCCAGCAGTTACGACCGACAGTTCAACTATGGCTACACCTTC.

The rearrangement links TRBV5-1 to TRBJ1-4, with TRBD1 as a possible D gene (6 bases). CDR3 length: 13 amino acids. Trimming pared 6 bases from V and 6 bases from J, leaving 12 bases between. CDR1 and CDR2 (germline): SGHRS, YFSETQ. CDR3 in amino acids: CASNRDRDEKLFF. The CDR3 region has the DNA TGCGCCAGCAACAGGGATAGGGATGAAAAACTGTTTTTT. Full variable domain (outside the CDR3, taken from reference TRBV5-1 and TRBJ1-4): KAGVTQTPRYLIKTRGQQVTLSCSPISGHRSVSWYQQTPGQGLQFLFEYFSETQRNKGNFPGRFSGRQFSNSRSEMNVSTLELGDSALYLCASNRDRDEKLFFGSGTQLSVL.

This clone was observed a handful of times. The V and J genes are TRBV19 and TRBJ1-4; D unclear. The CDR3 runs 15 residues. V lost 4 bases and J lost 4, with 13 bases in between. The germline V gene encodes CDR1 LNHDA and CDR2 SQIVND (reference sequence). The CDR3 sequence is CASSTPRAGNEKLFF. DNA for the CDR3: TGTGCCAGTAGTACCCCCCGCGCCGGTAATGAAAAACTGTTTTTT.

CDR3 residues: CASSRGSRGYNEQFF. The CDR3 region has the DNA TGCGCCAGCAGCCGAGGGAGCCGGGGTTACAATGAGCAGTTCTTC. V usage is TRBV4-3 and J usage is TRBJ2-1; weak D call: TRBD2 (5 bases). Trimming took 4 bases from V and 4 from J, leaving 14 bases between them. CDR3 length equals 15 residues. Germline loops: CDR1 LGHNA, CDR2 YSLEER.

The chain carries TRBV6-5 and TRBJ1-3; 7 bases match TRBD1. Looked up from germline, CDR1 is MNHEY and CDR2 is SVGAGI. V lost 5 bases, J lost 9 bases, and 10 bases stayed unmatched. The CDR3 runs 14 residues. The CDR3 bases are TGTGCCAGCAGTCCGACAGGGAGTAGGGCCACCATATATTTT. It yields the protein CASSPTGSRATIYF.

The CDR3 DNA follows: TGTGCCAGCAGCCAGATAAGCCTCCGGGCCGAAGCTTTCTTT. It translates to CASSQISLRAEAFF. J is TRBJ1-1 and V is TRBV9; unclear D gene. Germline-derived CDR1 and CDR2 are SGDLS and YYNGEE. Deletions cut 4 bases from V and 8 bases from J, with 18 bases between. The CDR3 is 14 amino acids.

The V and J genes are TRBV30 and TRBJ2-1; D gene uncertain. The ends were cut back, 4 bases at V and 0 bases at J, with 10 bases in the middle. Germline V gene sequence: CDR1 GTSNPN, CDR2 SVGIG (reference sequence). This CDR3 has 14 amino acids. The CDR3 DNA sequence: TGTGCCTGGACCCTGCGGAGCTCCTACAATGAGCAGTTCTTC. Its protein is CAWTLRSSYNEQFF.

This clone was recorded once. This chain's CDR3 is CSARVHEQYF. The CDR3 coding sequence is TGCAGTGCTAGGGTTCACGAGCAGTACTTC. The V and J genes are TRBV20-1 and TRBJ2-7; D unresolved. Trimming took off 3 bases at V and 5 bases at J, with 5 bases between the two ends. Germline values: CDR1 DFQATT, CDR2 SNEGSKA (reference sequence). This CDR3 has 10 residues.

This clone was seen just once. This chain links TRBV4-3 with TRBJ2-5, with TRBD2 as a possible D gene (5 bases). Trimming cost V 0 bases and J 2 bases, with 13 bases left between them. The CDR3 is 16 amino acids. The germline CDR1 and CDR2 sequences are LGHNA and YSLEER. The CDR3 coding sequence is TGCGCCAGCAGCCAAGATCTATTGGGAGCTCAAGAGACCCAGTACTTC. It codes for CASSQDLLGAQETQYF.

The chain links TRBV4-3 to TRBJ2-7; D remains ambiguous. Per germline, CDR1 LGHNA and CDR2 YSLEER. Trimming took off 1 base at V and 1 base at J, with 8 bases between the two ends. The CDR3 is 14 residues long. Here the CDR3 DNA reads TGCGCCAGCAGCCAAGGGTCAGGATCCTACGAGCAGTACTTC. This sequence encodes CASSQGSGSYEQYF.

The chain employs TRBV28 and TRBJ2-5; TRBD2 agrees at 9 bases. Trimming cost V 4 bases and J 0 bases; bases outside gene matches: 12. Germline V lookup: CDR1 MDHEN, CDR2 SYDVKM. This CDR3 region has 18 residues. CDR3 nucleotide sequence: TGTGCCAGCAGTTCAACCTTGTTGGTAGCGGGGGACCAAGAGACCCAGTACTTC. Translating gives CASSSTLLVAGDQETQYF.

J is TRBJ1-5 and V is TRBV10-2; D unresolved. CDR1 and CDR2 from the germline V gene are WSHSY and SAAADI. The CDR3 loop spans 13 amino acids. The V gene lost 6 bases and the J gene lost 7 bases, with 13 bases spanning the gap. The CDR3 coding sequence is TGCGCCAGCAGCACCCAGGTCGGACAGCCCCAGCATTTT. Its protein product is CASSTQVGQPQHF.